This T cell receptor beta chain is drawn from a study of T cell changes during pregnancy in multiple sclerosis. Losses at the gene ends were 2 bases for V and 4 bases for J; bases not matched to a gene: 3. The germline V gene has CDR1 SNHLY and CDR2 FYNNEI. The CDR3 length is 15 residues. Clones were read by immunoSEQ multiplex PCR, and TCRdb kept only the in-frame ones, dropping some. This table has around 44,000 clones, approximately 92% appearing once. Sequenced input: peripheral blood. This TCR was recovered from a female donor with multiple sclerosis, enrolled in a pregnancy study. The rearrangement joins TRBV2 to TRBJ2-1; TRBD2 aligns across 9 bases. The CDR3 region has the DNA TGTGCCAGCAGTGAACTAGCGGGAATGTACAATGAGCAGTTCTTC. Protein product: CASSELAGMYNEQFF.